These 29 T cell receptor beta chains originate from one sample sequenced in a study of T cell responses to AZD1222 COVID-19 vaccine. TCRdb's copy holds only in-frame clones and misses some; the assay was immunoSEQ multiplex PCR. The repertoire has about 150,000 clones, approximately 89% of them found once; the top ten carry approximately 3.6%. The input for sequencing was peripheral blood, taken on day 0 of MenACWY control vaccination. The receptor source for this set is an adult in good health.

The sample holds one count of this clone. This chain connects TRBV2 to TRBJ2-5, with a weak D call TRBD2 (5 bases). The CDR3 length is 12 residues. V lost 7 bases and J 5 bases, leaving 11 bases between the germline ends. Looked up from germline, CDR1 is SNHLY and CDR2 is FYNNEI. This CDR3 reads CASTGRRETQYF. In DNA, the CDR3 is TGTGCCAGCACGGGGAGACGGGAGACCCAGTACTTC.

This clone has a handful of counts. The chain is built from TRBV30 and TRBJ1-4; no definite D call. CDR3 length equals 11 residues. With 3 bases removed from V and 10 bases from J, the gap between germline ends came to 9 bases. The germline gives CDR1 GTSNPN, CDR2 SVGIG (reference sequence). Written as DNA, the CDR3 is TGTGCCTGGAGATTGGAGACAAAACTGTTTTTT. Its protein is CAWRLETKLFF.

This clone was found once. The chain uses TRBV7-9 and TRBJ2-1; 8 bases map to TRBD1. Germline CDR1 and CDR2: SEHNR and FQNEAQ (reference sequence). V was clipped by 5 bases and J by 7 bases; unmatched bases: 7. This CDR3 has 14 amino acids. The CDR3: CASSPRTGRNEQFF. The CDR3 region has the DNA TGTGCCAGCAGCCCCAGGACAGGGAGAAATGAGCAGTTCTTC.

This clone occurred a few times. The genes are TRBV24-1 and TRBJ2-1; 9 nucleotides line up with TRBD2. The CDR3 runs 17 residues. Germline-derived CDR1 and CDR2 are KGHDR and SFDVKD. Trimming at V came to 2 bases and at J to 6 bases, leaving 10 bases not matched to a gene. Here the CDR3 DNA reads TGTGCCACCAGTGATTCTAGCGGGGCGGTCAATCCCAATGAGCAGTTCTTC. The encoded protein is CATSDSSGAVNPNEQFF.

The chain recombines TRBV7-2 with TRBJ1-2, with TRBD1 as a possible D gene (6 bases). The CDR3 is 14 amino acids. Germline CDR1 reads SGHTA; CDR2 reads FQGNSA. V shed 1 base and J shed 2 bases, with 8 bases lying between them. This chain's CDR3 is CASSLDRVNYGYTF. The CDR3 region has the DNA TGTGCCAGCAGCTTAGACAGGGTAAACTATGGCTACACCTTC.

This chain joins TRBV6-5 and TRBJ2-6; unclear D gene. The CDR3 spans 15 residues. Germline V gene lookup returns CDR1 MNHEY and CDR2 SVGAGI. Trimming stripped 5 bases from V and 0 bases from J, with 8 bases between. The DNA of the CDR3 is TGTGCCAGCAGTACACAGCTCTCTGGGGCCAACGTCCTGACTTTC. Translated: CASSTQLSGANVLTF.

The V and J genes are TRBV5-1 and TRBJ1-6; D gene unclear. Between the trimmed V and J ends, which lost 4 bases and 0 bases, there was a span of 14 bases. The CDR3 is 17 amino acids. Per germline, CDR1 SGHRS and CDR2 YFSETQ. The CDR3 protein is CASSPRDLSSYNSPLHF. The CDR3 coding sequence is TGCGCCAGCAGCCCCCGGGATCTTAGCTCCTATAATTCACCCCTCCACTTT.

This rearrangement joins TRBV19 to TRBJ2-7, with D maybe TRBD1 (6 bases). This CDR3 has 15 residues. In germline, CDR1 is LNHDA, CDR2 SQIVND (reference sequence). V dropped 5 bases and J dropped 3 bases, with 17 bases sitting between them. The DNA of the CDR3 is TGTGCCAGTAGTCTCACTAAGGGACACATCTACGAGCAGTACTTC. Its protein is CASSLTKGHIYEQYF.

The V call is TRBV6-5, the J call TRBJ1-2, with TRBD1 matching 7 bases. The germline gives CDR1 MNHEY, CDR2 SVGAGI. Unmatched junction bases numbered 7, after V lost 2 bases and J lost 7 bases. This CDR3 region has 14 residues. The CDR3, as DNA: TGTGCCAGCAGTTACAGGGGGCCCAACGGTGGCTACACCTTC. This translates into CASSYRGPNGGYTF.

V gene TRBV3-1 (or the pseudogene TRBV3-2) combines with J gene TRBJ2-2, with no clear D. The germline V gene has CDR1 LGHDT and CDR2 YNNKEL (reference sequence). V was cut by 3 bases and J by 1 base, with 9 bases left in between. CDR3 length equals 15 residues. The chain's CDR3 is CASSQHGVNTGELFF. CDR3 in DNA: TGTGCCAGCAGCCAGCATGGGGTGAACACCGGGGAGCTGTTTTTT.

The chain is built from TRBV7-6 and TRBJ2-7; tentative D call: TRBD1 (5 bases). V was shortened by 0 bases and J by 3 bases, with 12 bases between the two germline ends. Germline V gene sequence: CDR1 SGHVS, CDR2 FNYEAQ. The CDR3 loop spans 15 amino acids. The CDR3 coding sequence is TGTGCCAGCAGCTTAGCAGGGCAGGGCAGCTACGAGCAGTACTTC. It translates to CASSLAGQGSYEQYF.

The J gene is TRBJ2-7, the V gene TRBV19, with a possible D match to TRBD2 (6 bases). Germline V gene data show CDR1 as LNHDA and CDR2 as SQIVND (reference sequence). The CDR3 is made up of 18 amino acids. Trimming took 3 bases from V and 1 from J, leaving 22 bases between them. CDR3 nucleotides: TGTGCCAGTAGTATGCGAGCGGGCAGTGGGACCTCATCCTACGAGCAGTACTTC. Its protein is CASSMRAGSGTSSYEQYF.

V usage is TRBV7-9 and J usage is TRBJ2-1; weak D call: TRBD1 (7 bases). The CDR3 length is 19 residues. V lost 4 bases to trimming and J lost 1 base, with 23 bases between them. The V gene's germline CDR1 is SEHNR and CDR2 FQNEAQ (reference sequence). The CDR3 protein is CASSSPSPGGRRSYNEQFF. The CDR3 nucleotides read TGTGCCAGCAGCTCACCTTCCCCAGGGGGGAGAAGGTCCTACAATGAGCAGTTCTTC.

The chain links TRBV4-3 to TRBJ2-3; D is perhaps TRBD2 (7 bases). There are 19 residues in the CDR3. Germline values: CDR1 LGHNA, CDR2 YSLEER. V was pared by 4 bases and J by 4 bases, with 27 bases between. CDR3: CASSRSRGAWGGQADTQYF. The CDR3 DNA reads as TGCGCCAGCAGCCGATCGCGAGGAGCTTGGGGGGGCCAGGCAGATACGCAGTATTTT.

This clone was picked up one time. The J gene is TRBJ2-7, the V gene TRBV6-2 or TRBV6-3, with D perhaps TRBD1 or TRBD2 (5 bases each). This CDR3 has 16 residues. V lost 2 bases, J lost 0 bases, and 14 bases lay in between. The germline V gene encodes CDR1 MNHEY and CDR2 SVGEGT. CDR3 coding DNA: TGTGCCAGCAGTTACCACCTCGGGGCTAGCTCCTACGAGCAGTACTTC. Encoded protein: CASSYHLGASSYEQYF.

V gene TRBV5-1 combines with J gene TRBJ1-4; 9 bases are a match to TRBD1. The V gene end was trimmed by 4 bases and the J gene end by 6 bases; junction bases not matched to a gene: 4. Germline V CDR1 and CDR2: SGHRS, YFSETQ. The CDR3 length is 14 residues. The CDR3 sequence is CASSLGQGHEKLFF. The CDR3 bases are TGCGCCAGCAGCCTTGGACAGGGGCATGAAAAACTGTTTTTT.

The chain is built from TRBV11-3 and TRBJ2-3; 9 nucleotides align to TRBD1. V was pared by 6 bases and J by 6 bases, with 10 bases of the junction left unmatched. The CDR3 length is 15 residues. Germline V CDR1 and CDR2: SGHNT, YENEEA. The CDR3 protein is CASSPGQGHADTQYF. CDR3 nucleotides: TGTGCCAGCAGTCCCGGACAGGGGCACGCCGATACGCAGTATTTT. Variable domain in full (rest from reference TRBV11-3 and TRBJ2-3): EAGVVQSPRYKIIEKKQPVAFWCNPISGHNTLYWYLQNLGQGPELLIRYENEEAVDDSQLPKDRFSAERLKGVDSTLKIQPAELGDSAVYLCASSPGQGHADTQYFGPGTRLTVL.

The chain links TRBV11-2 to TRBJ2-2; no reliable D call. The germline gives CDR1 SGHAT, CDR2 FQNNGV. The CDR3 consists of 13 residues. V was pared by 5 bases and J by 4 bases, with 8 bases between. The chain's CDR3 is CASSPGPTGELFF. CDR3 in DNA: TGTGCCAGCAGCCCCGGGCCCACCGGGGAGCTGTTTTTT.

This chain connects TRBV25-1 to TRBJ2-3, with 7 bases aligning to TRBD1. The CDR3 sequence is 15 residues long. With 2 bases clipped from V and 0 bases from J, the junction kept 2 bases outside the gene matches. The V gene's germline CDR1 is MGHDK and CDR2 SYGVNS. CDR3: CASSEGTASTDTQYF. Written as DNA, the CDR3 is TGTGCCAGCAGTGAAGGGACAGCTAGCACAGATACGCAGTATTTT. Complete variable domain (other parts from reference TRBV25-1 and TRBJ2-3): EADIYQTPRYLVIGTGKKITLECSQTMGHDKMYWYQQDPGMELHLIHYSYGVNSTEKGDLSSESTVSRIRTEHFPLTLESARPSHTSQYLCASSEGTASTDTQYFGPGTRLTVL.

V is TRBV7-9 and J is TRBJ1-1; tentative D call: TRBD1 (6 bases). V lost 1 base and J lost 5, with 14 bases in between. The CDR3 consists of 15 residues. Germline V gives CDR1 SEHNR, CDR2 FQNEAQ (reference sequence). CDR3 sequence: CASSLVLQGGTEAFF. CDR3 DNA sequence: TGTGCCAGCAGCTTAGTTCTACAGGGAGGAACTGAAGCTTTCTTT. The variable domain in full, with the rest retrieved from reference TRBV7-9 and TRBJ1-1, is DTGVSQNPRHKITKRGQNVTFRCDPISEHNRLYWYRQTLGQGPEFLTYFQNEAQLEKSRLLSDRFSAERPKGSFSTLEIQRTEQGDSAMYLCASSLVLQGGTEAFFGQGTRLTVV.

V gene TRBV6-5 combines with J gene TRBJ2-3; perhaps D is TRBD1 or TRBD2 (5 bases each). The V end was cut by 0 bases, the J end by 4 bases, with 11 bases between. The CDR3 runs to 15 residues. Germline assignment: CDR1 MNHEY and CDR2 SVGAGI. The CDR3 loop is CASSYSSGTPDTQYF. In nucleotides, the CDR3 is TGTGCCAGCAGTTACTCGTCGGGGACCCCAGATACGCAGTATTTT.

Only one count was recorded for this clone. The rearrangement joins TRBV7-9 to TRBJ2-3, with 7 positions matching TRBD2. The J segment lost 1 base and the V segment lost 8 bases, leaving 9 bases of the junction unmatched. Germline CDR1 and CDR2: SEHNR and FQNEAQ (reference sequence). The CDR3 is 15 amino acids. The CDR3 bases are TGTGCCAGCTCCCCGGGAGGATTTGGCACAGATACGCAGTATTTT. It translates to CASSPGGFGTDTQYF.

The V gene is TRBV7-9, the J gene TRBJ2-5; D call uncertain. V shed 1 base and J shed 5 bases, with 11 bases lying between them. The CDR3 spans 14 residues. Germline lookup yields CDR1 SEHNR and CDR2 FQNEAQ (reference sequence). The CDR3 reads CASSLVSVPETQYF. The CDR3 DNA follows: TGTGCCAGCAGCTTAGTTTCTGTCCCCGAGACCCAGTACTTC.

This clone was detected once. The chain has TRBV19 and TRBJ2-5; D not resolved. V shed 2 bases and J shed 1 base, with 8 bases lying between them. CDR3 size: 14 residues. Germline CDR1 and CDR2: LNHDA and SQIVND (reference sequence). The CDR3 DNA reads as TGTGCCAGTAGTATACAGAACCTCCAAGAGACCCAGTACTTC. Protein product: CASSIQNLQETQYF. The full variable domain, its missing parts supplied by reference TRBV19 and TRBJ2-5, is DGGITQSPKYLFRKEGQNVTLSCEQNLNHDAMYWYRQDPGQGLRLIYYSQIVNDFQKGDIAEGYSVSREKKESFPLTVTSAQKNPTAFYLCASSIQNLQETQYFGPGTRLLVL.

Notes on this clone: This sample includes further DNA sequences coding for the same CDR3. The rearrangement links TRBV4-3 to TRBJ2-1, with 7 bases identical to TRBD2. The CDR3 runs to 13 residues. V gave up 3 bases and J gave up 5 bases; unmatched junction bases: 1. CDR1 and CDR2 from the germline V gene are LGHNA and YSLEER. CDR3 residues: CASSQAGDNEQFF. CDR3 in DNA: TGCGCCAGCAGCCAGGCGGGGGACAATGAGCAGTTCTTC.

This clone was recorded only once. The CDR3 protein is CASKTGGEGYGYTF. CDR3 nucleotides: TGTGCCAGCAAAACCGGCGGGGAGGGCTATGGCTACACCTTC. This chain links TRBV6-5 with TRBJ1-2; D remains unclear. Deletions cut 7 bases from V and 4 bases from J, with 16 bases between. The CDR3 covers 14 residues. From germline, CDR1 is MNHEY and CDR2 SVGAGI.

This clone was observed once. V and J are TRBV27 and TRBJ1-1; D not certain. This CDR3 is 11 amino acids long. The germline V gene encodes CDR1 MNHEY and CDR2 SMNVEV (reference sequence). Trimming took 5 bases from V and 10 from J, leaving 11 bases between them. The CDR3 nucleotides are TGTGCCAGCAGTCATGGTGGGGTAGCTTTCTTT. Translated: CASSHGGVAFF.

This chain connects TRBV28 to TRBJ2-3; 9 bases line up with TRBD2. The germline gives CDR1 MDHEN, CDR2 SYDVKM. The ends lost 2 bases at V and 1 base at J; junction bases unmatched: 13. This CDR3 spans 19 amino acids. The CDR3 sequence: CASSLVGVAGATRTDTQYF. The CDR3 DNA sequence: TGTGCCAGCAGTTTAGTTGGGGTAGCGGGAGCGACCCGCACAGATACGCAGTATTTT.

V and J are TRBV6-1 and TRBJ1-5; D remains ambiguous. V was pared by 3 bases and J by 5 bases, with 11 bases between. The germline gives CDR1 MNHNS, CDR2 SASEGT. The CDR3 runs to 14 residues. CDR3 nucleotides: TGTGCCAGCAGTGACATGTCAGCCCATCAGCCCCAGCATTTT. Its protein product is CASSDMSAHQPQHF.